Following are 4 T cell receptor beta chains from one sample sequenced in a study of CD8+CD57+ T cells in acquired aplastic anemia. The study profiled TCR beta VDJ and CDR3 using genomic DNA as template. In TCRdb, the reads were re-called with MiXCR into one record per CDR3 protein. The sample holds some 200,000 distinct CDR3 sequences, roughly half seen once. The patients chosen for sequencing had shown expansion of CD8+CD57+ cells (detected by flow cytometry). The material sequenced was sorted CD4+, CD8+, or CD8+CD57+ T cells (not recorded which) from PBMCs. The receptors originated from a human donor with aplastic anemia.

Only a few counts were recorded for this clonotype. The genes are TRBV6-2 or TRBV6-3 and TRBJ2-1, with TRBD1 matching over 8 bases. CDR3 length: 16 amino acids. J was trimmed by 12 bases and V by 4 bases; bases with no gene match: 17. CDR1 is MNHEY and CDR2 is SVGEGT in the germline V gene. The CDR3: CASSSQPGQGPSGQFF. As DNA, the CDR3 is TGTGCCAGCAGTTCCCAACCAGGACAGGGCCCCTCCGGGCAGTTCTTC.

As for this clonotype: Likely a read error: the CDR3 ends without its conserved phenylalanine or tryptophan. The CDR3 region is CATRGDGTANSPLHY. The DNA for the CDR3 is TGTGCCACCAGAGGAGATGGGACAGCTAATTCACCCCTCCACTAT. This chain links TRBV10-3 with TRBJ1-6; 7 positions match TRBD1. The CDR3 is made up of 15 amino acids. Trimming at V came to 10 bases and at J to 6 bases, leaving 12 bases not matched to a gene. The germline V gene encodes CDR1 ENHRY and CDR2 SYGVKD.

Here the CDR3 DNA reads TGTGCCAGCAGCCCATGGCAGGGGACAGATACGCAGTATTTT. This translates into CASSPWQGTDTQYF. The rearrangement uses TRBV7-2 and TRBJ2-3, with TRBD1 as a possible D gene (6 bases). Germline V gene data show CDR1 as SGHTA and CDR2 as FQGNSA. The CDR3 contains 14 residues. V shed 5 bases and J shed 3 bases, with 12 bases lying between them.

The chain couples TRBV10-3 to TRBJ1-1; 9 positions agree with TRBD1. V was pared by 7 bases and J by 1 base, with 4 bases of the junction left unmatched. CDR1 is ENHRY, CDR2 SYGVKD, per germline. The CDR3 loop spans 14 amino acids. Here the CDR3 reads CAIKLDRGNTEAFF. Written as DNA, the CDR3 is TGTGCCATCAAATTGGACAGGGGGAACACTGAAGCTTTCTTT.